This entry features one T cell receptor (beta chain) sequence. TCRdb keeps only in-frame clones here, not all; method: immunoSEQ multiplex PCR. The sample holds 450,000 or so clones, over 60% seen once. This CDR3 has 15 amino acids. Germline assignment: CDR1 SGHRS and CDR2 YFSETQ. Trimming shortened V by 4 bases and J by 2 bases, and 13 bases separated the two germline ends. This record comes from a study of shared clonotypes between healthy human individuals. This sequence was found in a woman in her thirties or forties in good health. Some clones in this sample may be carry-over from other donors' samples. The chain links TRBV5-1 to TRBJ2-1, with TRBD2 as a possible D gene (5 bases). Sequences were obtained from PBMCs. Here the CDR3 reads CASSPGVHPYNEQFF. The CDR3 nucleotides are TGCGCCAGCAGCCCCGGGGTCCACCCCTACAATGAGCAGTTCTTC.